Below, 8 T cell receptor beta chains from the same sample are listed, as sequenced in a study of blood T cell repertoires in COVID-19. Only in-frame clones appear in the TCRdb table, and some are missing; sequencing was by immunoSEQ multiplex PCR. The sample includes about 250,000 clones, about 89% seen only once; the top ten take roughly 0.8%. Sequencing was carried out using peripheral blood. Receptor source: a young man with acute or convalescent COVID-19.

This chain joins TRBV28 and TRBJ1-1; 7 bases match TRBD1. The germline gives CDR1 MDHEN, CDR2 SYDVKM. Trimming at V came to 5 bases and at J to 6 bases, leaving 12 bases not matched to a gene. The CDR3 extends over 15 amino acids. CDR3 nucleotide sequence: TGTGCCAGCAGTCGCCCTGGACAGGTGGCCGCTGAAGCTTTCTTT. As protein: CASSRPGQVAAEAFF.

This chain connects TRBV10-1 to TRBJ2-1; D is undetermined. V was pared by 0 bases and J by 2 bases, with 11 bases between. Germline loops: CDR1 WNHNN, CDR2 SYGVQD (reference sequence). The CDR3 runs to 16 residues. The CDR3 reads CASSESIAPTYNEQFF. The DNA of the CDR3 is TGCGCCAGCAGTGAGTCGATAGCCCCGACCTACAATGAGCAGTTCTTC.

The chain carries TRBV18 and TRBJ2-2; 14 positions agree with TRBD2. This CDR3 has 18 amino acids. The J segment lost 0 bases and the V segment lost 6 bases, leaving 6 bases of the junction unmatched. Germline V gene sequence: CDR1 KGHSH, CDR2 LQKENI. The chain's CDR3 is CASSQGLAGVANTGELFF. In DNA, the CDR3 is TGTGCCAGCTCTCAGGGACTAGCGGGAGTGGCGAACACCGGGGAGCTGTTTTTT. The variable domain in full, completed from reference TRBV18 and TRBJ2-2, reads NAGVMQNPRHLVRRRGQEARLRCSPMKGHSHVYWYRQLPEEGLKFMVYLQKENIIDESGMPKERFSAEFPKEGPSILRIQQVVRGDSAAYFCASSQGLAGVANTGELFFGEGSRLTVL.

This chain uses TRBV19 with TRBJ1-5; D is uncertain. Germline V gene sequence: CDR1 LNHDA, CDR2 SQIVND (reference sequence). Trimming took off 5 bases at V and 0 bases at J, with 14 bases between the two ends. This CDR3 has 16 residues. The CDR3 nucleotides are TGTGCCAGTAGTCGTCAATTTCAGGATAGCAATCAGCCCCAGCATTTT. Translation gives CASSRQFQDSNQPQHF. Based on the CDR3 plus reference TRBV19 and TRBJ1-5, the full variable domain is DGGITQSPKYLFRKEGQNVTLSCEQNLNHDAMYWYRQDPGQGLRLIYYSQIVNDFQKGDIAEGYSVSREKKESFPLTVTSAQKNPTAFYLCASSRQFQDSNQPQHFGDGTRLSIL.

The gene calls are TRBV7-9 and TRBJ1-1; 7 bases agree with TRBD1. The CDR3 runs to 15 residues. Trimming at V came to 4 bases and at J to 1 base, leaving 6 bases not matched to a gene. Germline CDR1 and CDR2: SEHNR and FQNEAQ (reference sequence). As DNA, the CDR3 is TGTGCCAGCAGCTCAGACAGGGTTCGGAACACTGAAGCTTTCTTT. Translated, it gives CASSSDRVRNTEAFF.

This chain links TRBV28 with TRBJ1-3; D not resolved. The CDR3 loop spans 16 amino acids. Looked up from germline, CDR1 is MDHEN and CDR2 is SYDVKM. V lost 2 bases, J lost 4 bases, and 15 bases lay in between. This CDR3 reads CASSLGGPRSGNTIYF. Here the CDR3 DNA reads TGTGCCAGCAGTTTAGGAGGCCCCCGGTCCGGAAACACCATATATTTT.

This rearrangement joins TRBV6-5 to TRBJ1-2, with 7 bases lining up with TRBD1. Trimming removed 6 bases from V and 4 bases from J; junction bases left unmatched: 5. The CDR3 totals 13 residues. The germline V gene has CDR1 MNHEY and CDR2 SVGAGI. This CDR3 reads CASRQGELYGYTF. CDR3 nucleotides: TGTGCCAGCAGGCAGGGGGAACTCTATGGCTACACCTTC.

The chain couples TRBV6-5 to TRBJ2-5, with TRBD2 matching over 12 bases. CDR1 is MNHEY and CDR2 is SVGAGI in the germline V gene. V was pared by 6 bases and J by 5 bases, with 4 bases of the junction left unmatched. The CDR3 length is 14 residues. CDR3 in DNA: TGTGCCAGCAGCCGAACTAGCGGGAGGGAGACCCAGTACTTC. It is translated as CASSRTSGRETQYF.